The 21 T cell receptor beta chains reported below all come from one sample, sequenced in a study of PD-1 blockade in mismatch repair-deficient tumors. Only in-frame clones appear in the TCRdb table, and some are missing; sequencing was by immunoSEQ multiplex PCR. The data contain about 120,000 clones, about 88% of them singletons. The sequenced sample was peripheral blood, obtained 44 weeks after starting pembrolizumab. The source is an adult with mismatch repair-deficient cancer.

This chain links TRBV19 with TRBJ2-1; 7 bases fit TRBD1. CDR1 and CDR2 from the germline V gene are LNHDA and SQIVND (reference sequence). With 6 bases clipped from V and 15 bases from J, the junction kept 8 bases outside the gene matches. The CDR3 is 11 residues long. The DNA for the CDR3 is TGTGCCAGTAGACTGGACAGGTCACTGTTCTTC. It yields the protein CASRLDRSLFF.

The chain couples TRBV10-3 to TRBJ2-3; 8 bases agree with TRBD2. CDR3 length: 16 amino acids. Germline lookup yields CDR1 ENHRY and CDR2 SYGVKD. With 6 bases clipped from V and 2 bases from J, the junction kept 10 bases outside the gene matches. CDR3 sequence reads: CAISAGTRHTTDTQYF. The CDR3 region has the DNA TGTGCCATCAGCGCCGGGACTAGACATACCACAGATACGCAGTATTTT.

The chain joins TRBV9 to TRBJ2-3; 11 nucleotides agree with TRBD2. Germline values: CDR1 SGDLS, CDR2 YYNGEE. J was trimmed by 2 bases and V by 3 bases; bases with no gene match: 2. This CDR3 has 15 amino acids. CDR3 nucleotide sequence: TGTGCCAGCAGCGAGGGACTAGCGGACACAGATACGCAGTATTTT. It specifies CASSEGLADTDTQYF.

This clone was counted a single time. The genes are TRBV6-6 and TRBJ2-5; the match to TRBD2 covers 12 bases. The CDR3 extends over 16 amino acids. V trimming: 2 bases; J trimming: 3 bases; junction bases outside the gene matches: 4. Germline loops: CDR1 MNHNY, CDR2 SVGAGI (reference sequence). This CDR3 reads CASSYPLAGGEETQYF. Here the CDR3 DNA reads TGTGCCAGCAGTTACCCTCTAGCGGGAGGGGAAGAGACCCAGTACTTC.

V usage is TRBV28 and J usage is TRBJ1-2; TRBD1 matches at 7 bases. The CDR3 contains 14 residues. Germline CDR1 reads MDHEN; CDR2 reads SYDVKM. V gave up 5 bases and J gave up 6 bases; unmatched junction bases: 9. The chain's CDR3 is CASSKGQVVHGYTF. The CDR3 bases are TGTGCCAGCAGTAAAGGACAGGTGGTTCATGGCTACACCTTC.

This chain joins TRBV7-3 and TRBJ2-1, with 10 positions matching TRBD2. Germline CDR1 is SGHTA and CDR2 is FQGTGA. This CDR3 comprises 16 residues. Unmatched junction bases numbered 10, after V lost 5 bases and J lost 6 bases. CDR3 region: CASSASGWTSGNEQFF. For the CDR3, the DNA is TGTGCCAGCAGCGCAAGTGGTTGGACTAGCGGCAATGAGCAGTTCTTC.

The rearrangement links TRBV29-1 to TRBJ2-5, with no clear D. The CDR3 sequence is 8 residues long. Per germline, CDR1 SQVTM and CDR2 ANQGSEA. V shed 7 bases and J shed 4 bases, with 1 base lying between them. The DNA for the CDR3 is TGCAGCGCAGAGACCCAGTACTTC. Translated, it gives CSAETQYF.

CDR3 amino acids: CASSLQGGANQPQHF. CDR3 sequence (DNA): TGCGCCAGCAGCTTACAGGGGGGAGCCAATCAGCCCCAGCATTTT. The rearrangement joins TRBV5-1 to TRBJ1-5, with 8 positions matching TRBD1. Trimming cost V 2 bases and J 3 bases; bases outside gene matches: 4. Per germline, CDR1 SGHRS and CDR2 YFSETQ. This CDR3 is 15 amino acids long.

The chain recombines TRBV11-2 with TRBJ2-7; no reliable D call. This CDR3 comprises 13 residues. Germline V CDR1 and CDR2: SGHAT, FQNNGV. The ends were cut back, 4 bases at V and 3 bases at J, with 10 bases in the middle. CDR3 in DNA: TGTGCCAGCAGCTGGCGTGGTAGCTACGAGCAGTACTTC. Amino acid sequence: CASSWRGSYEQYF.

The chain is built from TRBV4-3 and TRBJ2-7, with a weak D call TRBD1 (6 bases). CDR3 length: 16 amino acids. Germline CDR1 and CDR2: LGHNA and YSLEER. Trimming took off 0 bases at V and 6 bases at J, with 18 bases between the two ends. Here the CDR3 reads CASSQDRSPLGAEQYF. As DNA, the CDR3 is TGCGCCAGCAGCCAAGATAGGAGCCCCTTGGGGGCCGAGCAGTACTTC.

V usage is TRBV30 and J usage is TRBJ2-1; the match to TRBD1 covers 7 bases. This CDR3 comprises 12 residues. Germline CDR1 GTSNPN, CDR2 SVGIG (reference sequence). After removal of 3 bases from V and 8 bases from J, the junction contained 4 bases not matched to a gene. CDR3 amino acids: CAWRKQGYEQFF. The DNA of the CDR3 is TGTGCCTGGAGGAAACAGGGGTATGAGCAGTTCTTC. The whole variable domain, remainder taken from reference TRBV30 and TRBJ2-1, is SQTIHQWPATLVQPVGSPLSLECTVEGTSNPNLYWYRQAAGRGLQLLFYSVGIGQISSEVPQNLSASRPQDRQFILSSKKLLLSDSGFYLCAWRKQGYEQFFGPGTRLTVL.

The J gene is TRBJ2-3, the V gene TRBV25-1; tentatively, D is TRBD1 (6 bases). The CDR3 extends over 13 amino acids. Germline V gives CDR1 MGHDK, CDR2 SYGVNS. V gave up 7 bases and J gave up 4 bases, with 12 bases separating them. As DNA, the CDR3 is TGTGCCAGCACCCTCAGGGGTGCAGATACGCAGTATTTT. This translates into CASTLRGADTQYF.

This clone was counted a single time. This chain uses TRBV7-9 with TRBJ1-5, with 8 bases lining up with TRBD1. J gave up 3 bases and V 4 bases, and 2 bases lay outside the gene matches. This CDR3 has 14 amino acids. Per the germline V gene, CDR1 is SEHNR and CDR2 is FQNEAQ (reference sequence). CDR3 amino acids: CASSSGQVNQPQHF. The DNA for the CDR3 is TGTGCCAGCAGCTCGGGACAGGTCAATCAGCCCCAGCATTTT.

This clone came up a few times. The V call is TRBV6-6, the J call TRBJ2-7; D is tentatively TRBD1 or TRBD2 (6 bases each). The germline gives CDR1 MNHNY, CDR2 SVGAGI (reference sequence). The V gene lost 7 bases and the J gene lost 5 bases, with 18 bases spanning the gap. This CDR3 spans 14 amino acids. The CDR3 DNA is TGTGCCAGCACCCCTTCAAGAGGGGGGCACGAGCAGTACTTC. Its protein is CASTPSRGGHEQYF.

The chain carries TRBV27 and TRBJ2-5; the D gene is possibly TRBD1 (6 bases). Deletions cut 6 bases from V and 3 bases from J, with 14 bases between. Germline-derived CDR1 and CDR2 are MNHEY and SMNVEV (reference sequence). CDR3 length: 14 residues. The CDR3 nucleotides are TGTGCCAGCAGCCACAGGGTAGGAAAAGAGACCCAGTACTTC. Its translation is CASSHRVGKETQYF.

The chain has TRBV10-2 and TRBJ2-1; perhaps TRBD2 as D (6 bases). Looked up from germline, CDR1 is WSHSY and CDR2 is SAAADI. This CDR3 is 13 amino acids long. Trimming removed 1 base from V and 10 bases from J, with 11 bases in between. DNA for the CDR3: TGCGCCAGCAGTGAGTTGGAGGGAGGAGAGCAGTTCTTC. Protein product: CASSELEGGEQFF.

The rearrangement joins TRBV7-9 to TRBJ2-3; 8 bases are a match to TRBD2. CDR3 length equals 14 residues. V gave up 1 base and J gave up 7 bases; unmatched junction bases: 4. Per germline, CDR1 SEHNR and CDR2 FQNEAQ (reference sequence). In nucleotides, the CDR3 is TGTGCCAGCAGCTTAGGAGGCGGGAGGAATACGCAGTATTTT. Its protein is CASSLGGGRNTQYF.

J is TRBJ1-1 and V is TRBV11-3; D ambiguous. Germline values: CDR1 SGHNT, CDR2 YENEEA. V was shortened by 6 bases and J by 0 bases, with 11 bases between the two germline ends. The CDR3 runs 14 residues. CDR3 nucleotide sequence: TGTGCCAGCAGTCCGACTGAAATGAACACTGAAGCTTTCTTT. It specifies CASSPTEMNTEAFF. Full variable domain (rest looked up from reference TRBV11-3 and TRBJ1-1): EAGVVQSPRYKIIEKKQPVAFWCNPISGHNTLYWYLQNLGQGPELLIRYENEEAVDDSQLPKDRFSAERLKGVDSTLKIQPAELGDSAVYLCASSPTEMNTEAFFGQGTRLTVV.

This clone was seen many times. The chain has TRBV6-1 and TRBJ2-1, with TRBD2 as a possible D gene (6 bases). Germline V CDR1 and CDR2: MNHNS, SASEGT. The CDR3 covers 17 residues. The V end was cut by 3 bases, the J end by 0 bases, with 15 bases between. In nucleotides, the CDR3 is TGTGCCAGCAGTGACCCGGGGACTTCCAGCTCCTACAATGAGCAGTTCTTC. It encodes CASSDPGTSSSYNEQFF.

This clone has a handful of counts. The J gene is TRBJ2-2, the V gene TRBV4-3; D unresolved. Germline CDR1 is LGHNA and CDR2 is YSLEER. The CDR3 loop spans 16 amino acids. The germline V and J ends were trimmed by 0 bases and 5 bases, with 13 bases remaining between them. The DNA for the CDR3 is TGCGCCAGCAGCCAAGATCGGAGCGCCCGTACCGGGGAGCTGTTTTTT. Protein product: CASSQDRSARTGELFF.

This clone was counted once. The chain joins TRBV10-3 to TRBJ1-2; maybe TRBD1 (5 bases). Germline CDR1 and CDR2: ENHRY and SYGVKD. CDR3 length: 15 residues. V was trimmed by 4 bases and J by 4 bases, leaving 16 bases between them. Here the CDR3 reads CAISGTGVPAYGYTF. In DNA form, the CDR3 reads TGTGCCATCAGTGGCACGGGGGTGCCGGCCTATGGCTACACCTTC.